The entry below gives a single TCR beta chain sequence along with its context. This CDR3 contains 14 residues. V was cut by 8 bases and J by 2 bases, with 14 bases left in between. Germline V gene data show CDR1 as MNHEY and CDR2 as SMNVEV (reference sequence). The data belong to a study of graft-versus-host responses after intestinal transplantation. The data were produced by immunoSEQ multiplex PCR, yet TCRdb's version contains in-frame clones alone and is incomplete. The repertoire consists of some 6,700 clones, with around 89% occurring once and the leading ten covering less than 5.5%. The sample in question was PBMCs, obtained about 83 days after transplant. The TCR was taken from a human patient who received an intestinal transplant, so some T cells may come from the graft donor. The V and J genes are TRBV27 and TRBJ2-3; the D is unclear. In nucleotides, the CDR3 is TGTGCCAGCCGACAAGGGTCTTTCACAGATACGCAGTATTTT. The encoded protein is CASRQGSFTDTQYF.